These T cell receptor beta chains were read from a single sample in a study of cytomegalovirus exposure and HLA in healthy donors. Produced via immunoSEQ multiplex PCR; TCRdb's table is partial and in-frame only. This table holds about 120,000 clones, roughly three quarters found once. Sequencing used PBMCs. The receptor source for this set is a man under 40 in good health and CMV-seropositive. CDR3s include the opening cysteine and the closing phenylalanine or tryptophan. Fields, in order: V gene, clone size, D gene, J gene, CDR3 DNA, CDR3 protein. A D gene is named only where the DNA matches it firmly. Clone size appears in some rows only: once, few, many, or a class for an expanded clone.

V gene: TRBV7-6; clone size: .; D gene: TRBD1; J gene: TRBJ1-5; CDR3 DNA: TGTGCCAGCAGCTTAGGACAGGGGGCTGGTCAGCCCCAGCATTTT; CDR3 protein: CASSLGQGAGQPQHF
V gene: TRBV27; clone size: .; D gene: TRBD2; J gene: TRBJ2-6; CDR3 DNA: TGTGCCAGCACCGCCTTGCGGGGGGCCGTGAGCTCTGGGGCCAACGTCCTGACTTTC; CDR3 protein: CASTALRGAVSSGANVLTF
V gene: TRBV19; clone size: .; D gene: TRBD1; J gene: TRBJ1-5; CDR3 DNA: TGTGCCACCACAGGGGGAAGAAGTCAGCCCCAGCATTTT; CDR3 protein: CATTGGRSQPQHF
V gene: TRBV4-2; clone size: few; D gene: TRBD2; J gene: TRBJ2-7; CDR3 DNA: TGTGCCAGCAGCCAAGATTTTGGGACTACAAAACCCTACGAGCAGTACTTC; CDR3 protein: CASSQDFGTTKPYEQYF
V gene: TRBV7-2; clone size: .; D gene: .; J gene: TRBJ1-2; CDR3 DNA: TGTGCCAGCAGCTTAGTGCTTCCCGGGAGCTATGGCTACACCTTC; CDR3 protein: CASSLVLPGSYGYTF
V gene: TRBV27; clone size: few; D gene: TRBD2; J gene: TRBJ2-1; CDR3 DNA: TGTGCCAGCGCATTGCGGGAGCCGGTGAGCAATGAGCAGTTCTTC; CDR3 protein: CASALREPVSNEQFF
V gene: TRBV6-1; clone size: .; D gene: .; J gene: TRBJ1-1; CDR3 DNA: TGTGCCAGCAGTGAAAGGCACAGTTGGGAGGCTTTCTTT; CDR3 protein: CASSERHSWEAFF
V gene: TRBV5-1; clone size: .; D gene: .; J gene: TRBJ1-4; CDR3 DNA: TGCGCCAGCAGCCCCGGACTCCGGCGCACTAATGAAAAACTGTTTTTT; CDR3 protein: CASSPGLRRTNEKLFF
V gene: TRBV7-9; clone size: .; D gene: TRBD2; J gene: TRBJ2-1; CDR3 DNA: TGTGCCAGCTTGCTCCTCGGGGGGTTAGGGAATGAGCAGTTCTTC; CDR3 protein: CASLLLGGLGNEQFF
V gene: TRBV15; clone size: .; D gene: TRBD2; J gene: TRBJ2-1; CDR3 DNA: TGTGCCACCAGCAGAAGACTAGCGGGGTCCTACAATGAGCAGTTCTTC; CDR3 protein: CATSRRLAGSYNEQFF